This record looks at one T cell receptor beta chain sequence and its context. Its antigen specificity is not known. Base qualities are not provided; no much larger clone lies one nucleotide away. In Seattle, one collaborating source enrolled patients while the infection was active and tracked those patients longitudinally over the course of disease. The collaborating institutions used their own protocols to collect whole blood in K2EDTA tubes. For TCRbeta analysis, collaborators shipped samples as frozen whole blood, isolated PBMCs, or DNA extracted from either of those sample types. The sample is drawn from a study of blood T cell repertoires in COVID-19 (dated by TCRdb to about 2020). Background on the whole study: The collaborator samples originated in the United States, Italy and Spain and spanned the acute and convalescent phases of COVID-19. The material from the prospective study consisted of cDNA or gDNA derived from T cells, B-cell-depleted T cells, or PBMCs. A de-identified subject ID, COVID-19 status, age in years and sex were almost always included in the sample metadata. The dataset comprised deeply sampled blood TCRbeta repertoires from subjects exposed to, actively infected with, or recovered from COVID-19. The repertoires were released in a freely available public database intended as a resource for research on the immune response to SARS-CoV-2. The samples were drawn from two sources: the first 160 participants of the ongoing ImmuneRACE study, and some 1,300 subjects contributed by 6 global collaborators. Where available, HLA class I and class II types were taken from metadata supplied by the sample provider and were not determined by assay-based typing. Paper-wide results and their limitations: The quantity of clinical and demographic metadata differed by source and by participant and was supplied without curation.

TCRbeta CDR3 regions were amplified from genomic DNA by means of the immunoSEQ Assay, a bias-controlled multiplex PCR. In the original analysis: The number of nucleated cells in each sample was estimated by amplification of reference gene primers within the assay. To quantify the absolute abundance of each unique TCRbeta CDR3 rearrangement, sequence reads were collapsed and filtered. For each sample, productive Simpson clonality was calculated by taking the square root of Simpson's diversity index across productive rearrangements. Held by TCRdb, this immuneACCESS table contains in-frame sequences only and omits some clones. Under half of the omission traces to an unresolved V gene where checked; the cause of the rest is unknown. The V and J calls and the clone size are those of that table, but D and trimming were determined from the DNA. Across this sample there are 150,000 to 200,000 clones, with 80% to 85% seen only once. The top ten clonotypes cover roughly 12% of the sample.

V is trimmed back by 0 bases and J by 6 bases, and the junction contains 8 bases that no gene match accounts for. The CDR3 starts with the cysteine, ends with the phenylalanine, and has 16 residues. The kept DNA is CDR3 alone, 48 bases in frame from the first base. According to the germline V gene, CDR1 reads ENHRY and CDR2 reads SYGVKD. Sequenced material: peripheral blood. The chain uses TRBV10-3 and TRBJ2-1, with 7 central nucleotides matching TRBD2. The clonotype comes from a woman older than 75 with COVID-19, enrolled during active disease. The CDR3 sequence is CAISESMAGVGNEQFF. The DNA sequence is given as TGTGCCATCAGTGAGTCGATGGCGGGAGTCGGCAATGAGCAGTTCTTC.